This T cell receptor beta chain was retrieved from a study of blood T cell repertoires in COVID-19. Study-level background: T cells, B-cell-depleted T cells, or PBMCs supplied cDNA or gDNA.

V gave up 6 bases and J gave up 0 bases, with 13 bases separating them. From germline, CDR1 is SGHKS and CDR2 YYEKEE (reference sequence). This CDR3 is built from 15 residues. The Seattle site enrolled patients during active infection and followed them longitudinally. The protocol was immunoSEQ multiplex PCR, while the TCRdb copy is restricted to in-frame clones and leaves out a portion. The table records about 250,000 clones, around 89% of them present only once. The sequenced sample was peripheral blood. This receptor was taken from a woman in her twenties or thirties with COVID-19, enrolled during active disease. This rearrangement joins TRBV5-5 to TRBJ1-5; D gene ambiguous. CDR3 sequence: CASTLESYSNQPQHF. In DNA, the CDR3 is TGTGCCAGCACCCTAGAGAGTTATAGCAATCAGCCCCAGCATTTT.